This T cell receptor (beta chain) was captured by sequencing in a study of CD8 T cells in Susac syndrome. This CDR3 region has 16 residues. Germline CDR1 SQVTM, CDR2 ANQGSEA. V was clipped by 1 base and J by 11 bases, with 26 bases between them. Reverse transcription of about 0.45 to 1 ug RNA was carried out with random hexamers. TCRdb re-derived calls from the immunoSEQ multiplex PCR reads in MiXCR, one entry per CDR3 protein. In the table there are about 83,000 distinct CDR3 sequences, around 96% of which are singletons. This chain uses TRBV29-1 with TRBJ1-1; D unclear. The sample taken for sequencing was CD8+ T cells from PBMCs. This TCR derives from a human donor with Susac syndrome. CDR3 nucleotide sequence: TGCAGCGTTGAAGGTGGGCAGGCGCTCGGGCCGGCATTGGCTTTCTTT. This translates into CSVEGGQALGPALAFF.